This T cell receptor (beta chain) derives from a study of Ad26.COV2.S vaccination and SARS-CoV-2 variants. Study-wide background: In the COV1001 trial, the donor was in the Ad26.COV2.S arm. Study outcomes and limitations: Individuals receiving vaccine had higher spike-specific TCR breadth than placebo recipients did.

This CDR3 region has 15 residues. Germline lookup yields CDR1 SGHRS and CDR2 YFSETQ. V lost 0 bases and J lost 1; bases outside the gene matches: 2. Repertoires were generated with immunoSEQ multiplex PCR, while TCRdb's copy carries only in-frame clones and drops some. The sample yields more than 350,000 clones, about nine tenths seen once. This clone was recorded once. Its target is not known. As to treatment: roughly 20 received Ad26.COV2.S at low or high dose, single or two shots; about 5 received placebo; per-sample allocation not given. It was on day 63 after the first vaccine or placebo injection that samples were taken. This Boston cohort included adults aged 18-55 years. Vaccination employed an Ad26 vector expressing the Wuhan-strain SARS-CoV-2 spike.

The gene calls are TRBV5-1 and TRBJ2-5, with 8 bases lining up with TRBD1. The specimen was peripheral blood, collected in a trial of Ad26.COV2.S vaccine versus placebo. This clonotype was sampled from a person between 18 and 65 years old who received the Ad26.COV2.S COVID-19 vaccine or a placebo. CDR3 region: CASSLDRGIQETQYF. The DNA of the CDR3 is TGCGCCAGCAGCTTGGACAGGGGGATCCAAGAGACCCAGTACTTC. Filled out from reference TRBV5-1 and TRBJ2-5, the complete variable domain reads KAGVTQTPRYLIKTRGQQVTLSCSPISGHRSVSWYQQTPGQGLQFLFEYFSETQRNKGNFPGRFSGRQFSNSRSEMNVSTLELGDSALYLCASSLDRGIQETQYFGPGTRLLVL.